This record looks at one TCR beta chain sequence and its context. A second 7 to 11 cycle PCR used barcoded and J-beta primers. Via MiXCR, TCRdb re-called the 5' RACE reads, giving one row per CDR3 protein. Among 1 million or so distinct CDR3 sequences listed, almost 25% were seen once. In germline, CDR1 is DFQATT, CDR2 SNEGSKA (reference sequence). The CDR3 runs to 15 residues. V trimming: 3 bases; J trimming: 1 base; junction bases outside the gene matches: 7. The data stem from a study of blood T cells in healthy people across ages. Study context: Per every two T cells, about one barcoded beta molecule was captured by template switching.

The data were also submitted as part of a second study, on T cells of mothers and their children. That investigation notes: The authors added sample barcodes and 2-4 random nucleotides using the M1S primer of the second PCR.

The sequence derives from a girl aged 2 to 10 in good health. The chain recombines TRBV20-1 with TRBJ2-7, with 9 bases identical to TRBD2. The specimen sequenced was blood. The CDR3 DNA follows: TGCAGTGCTAGGTCAATGGCGGGGGGGTCCTACGAGCAGTACTTC. Protein sequence: CSARSMAGGSYEQYF.